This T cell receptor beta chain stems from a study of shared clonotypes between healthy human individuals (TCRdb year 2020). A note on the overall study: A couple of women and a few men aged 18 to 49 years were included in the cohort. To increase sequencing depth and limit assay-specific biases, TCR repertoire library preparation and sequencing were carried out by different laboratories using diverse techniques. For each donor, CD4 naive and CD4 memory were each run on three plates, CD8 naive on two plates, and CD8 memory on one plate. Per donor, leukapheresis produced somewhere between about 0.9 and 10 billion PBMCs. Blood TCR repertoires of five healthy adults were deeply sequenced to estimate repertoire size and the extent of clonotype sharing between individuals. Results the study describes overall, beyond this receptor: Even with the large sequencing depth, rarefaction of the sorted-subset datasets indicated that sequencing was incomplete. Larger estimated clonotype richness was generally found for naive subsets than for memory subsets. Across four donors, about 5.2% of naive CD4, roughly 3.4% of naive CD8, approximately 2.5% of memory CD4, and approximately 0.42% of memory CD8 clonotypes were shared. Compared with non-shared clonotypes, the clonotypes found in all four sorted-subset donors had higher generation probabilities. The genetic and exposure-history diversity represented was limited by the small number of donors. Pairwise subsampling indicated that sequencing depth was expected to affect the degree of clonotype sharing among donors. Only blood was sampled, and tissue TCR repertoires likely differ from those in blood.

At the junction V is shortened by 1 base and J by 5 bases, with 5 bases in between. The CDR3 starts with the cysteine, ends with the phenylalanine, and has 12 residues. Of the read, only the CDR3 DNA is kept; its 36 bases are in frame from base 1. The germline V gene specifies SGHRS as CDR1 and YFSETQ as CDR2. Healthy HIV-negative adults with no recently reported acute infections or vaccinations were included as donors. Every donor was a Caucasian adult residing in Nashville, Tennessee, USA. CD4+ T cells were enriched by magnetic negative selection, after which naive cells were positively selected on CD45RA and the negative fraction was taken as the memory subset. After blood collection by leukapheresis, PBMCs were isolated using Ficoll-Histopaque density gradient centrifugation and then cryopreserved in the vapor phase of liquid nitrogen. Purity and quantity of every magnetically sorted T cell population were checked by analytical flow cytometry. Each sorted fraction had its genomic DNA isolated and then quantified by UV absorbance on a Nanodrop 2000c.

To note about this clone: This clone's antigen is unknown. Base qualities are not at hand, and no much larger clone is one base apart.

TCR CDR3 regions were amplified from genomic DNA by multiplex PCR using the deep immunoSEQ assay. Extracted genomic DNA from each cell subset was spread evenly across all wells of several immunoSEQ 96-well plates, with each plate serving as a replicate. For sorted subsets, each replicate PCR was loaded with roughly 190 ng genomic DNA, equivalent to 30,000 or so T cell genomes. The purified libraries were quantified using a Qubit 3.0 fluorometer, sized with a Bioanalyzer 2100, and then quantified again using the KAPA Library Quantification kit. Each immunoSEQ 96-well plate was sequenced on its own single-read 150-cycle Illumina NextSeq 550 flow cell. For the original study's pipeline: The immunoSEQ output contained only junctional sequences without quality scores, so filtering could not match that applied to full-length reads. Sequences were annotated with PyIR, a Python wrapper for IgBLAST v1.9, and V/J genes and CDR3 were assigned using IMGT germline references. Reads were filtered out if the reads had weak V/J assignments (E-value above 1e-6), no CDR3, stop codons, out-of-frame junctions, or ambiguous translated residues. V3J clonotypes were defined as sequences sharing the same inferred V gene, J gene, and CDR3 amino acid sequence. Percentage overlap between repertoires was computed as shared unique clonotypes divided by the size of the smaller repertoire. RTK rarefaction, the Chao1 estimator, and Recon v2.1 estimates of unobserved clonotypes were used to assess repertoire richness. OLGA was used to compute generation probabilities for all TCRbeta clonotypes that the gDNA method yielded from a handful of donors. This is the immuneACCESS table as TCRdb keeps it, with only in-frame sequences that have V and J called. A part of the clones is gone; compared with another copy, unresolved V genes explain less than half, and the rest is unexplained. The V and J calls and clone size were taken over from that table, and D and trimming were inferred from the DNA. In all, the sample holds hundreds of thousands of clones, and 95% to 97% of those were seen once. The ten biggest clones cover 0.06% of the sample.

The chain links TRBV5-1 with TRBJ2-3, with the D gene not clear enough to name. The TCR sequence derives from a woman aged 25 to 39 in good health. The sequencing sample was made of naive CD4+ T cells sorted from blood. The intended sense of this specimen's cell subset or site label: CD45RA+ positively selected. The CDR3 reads CASSLSGDTQYF. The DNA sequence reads TGCGCCAGCAGCTTGTCGGGAGATACGCAGTATTTT.